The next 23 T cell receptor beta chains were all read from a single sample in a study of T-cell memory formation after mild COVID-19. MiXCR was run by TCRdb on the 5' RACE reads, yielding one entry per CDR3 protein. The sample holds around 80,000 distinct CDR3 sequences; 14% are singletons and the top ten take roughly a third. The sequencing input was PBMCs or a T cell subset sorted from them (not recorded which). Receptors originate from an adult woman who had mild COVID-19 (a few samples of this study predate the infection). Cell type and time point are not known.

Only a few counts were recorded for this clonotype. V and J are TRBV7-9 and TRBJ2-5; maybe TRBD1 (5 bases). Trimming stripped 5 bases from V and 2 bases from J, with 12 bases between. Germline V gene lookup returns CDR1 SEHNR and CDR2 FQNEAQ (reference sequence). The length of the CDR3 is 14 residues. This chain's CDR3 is CASSPNRQQETQYF. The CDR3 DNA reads TGTGCCAGCAGCCCTAATCGACAGCAAGAGACCCAGTACTTC.

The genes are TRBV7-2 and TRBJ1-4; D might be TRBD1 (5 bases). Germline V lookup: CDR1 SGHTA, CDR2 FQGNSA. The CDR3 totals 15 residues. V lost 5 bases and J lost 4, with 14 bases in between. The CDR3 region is CASSALQVLNEKLFF. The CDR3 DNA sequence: TGTGCCAGCAGCGCTCTACAGGTCCTTAATGAAAAACTGTTTTTT.

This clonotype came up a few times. The CDR3 reads CASSDTGTGAATQYF. CDR3 in DNA: TGTGCCAGCAGTGATACCGGGACAGGGGCGGCGACCCAGTACTTC. The chain couples TRBV12-3 or TRBV12-4 to TRBJ2-5; 10 bases match TRBD1. CDR3 length equals 15 residues. Germline trimming cut 5 bases from V and 7 bases from J; bases unmatched to any gene: 10.

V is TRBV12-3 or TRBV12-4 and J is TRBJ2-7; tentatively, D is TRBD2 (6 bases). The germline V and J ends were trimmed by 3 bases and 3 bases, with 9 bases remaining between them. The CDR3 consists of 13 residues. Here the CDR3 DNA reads TGTGCCAGCAGTTTCTGGGAGGACTACGAGCAGTACTTC. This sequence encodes CASSFWEDYEQYF.

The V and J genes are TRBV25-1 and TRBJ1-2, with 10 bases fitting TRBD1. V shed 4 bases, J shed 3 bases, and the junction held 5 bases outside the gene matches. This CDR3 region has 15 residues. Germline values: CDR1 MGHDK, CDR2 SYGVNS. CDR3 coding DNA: TGTGCCAGCAGTGCTCGGACAGGGGGGTACTATGGCTACACCTTC. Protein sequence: CASSARTGGYYGYTF.

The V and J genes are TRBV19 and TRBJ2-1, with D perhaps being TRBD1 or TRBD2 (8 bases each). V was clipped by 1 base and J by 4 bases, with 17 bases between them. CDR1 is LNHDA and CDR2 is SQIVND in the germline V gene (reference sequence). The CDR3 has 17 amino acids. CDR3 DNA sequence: TGTGCCAGTAGTATAGTAGCGGGACAGGCCGCTTACAATGAGCAGTTCTTC. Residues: CASSIVAGQAAYNEQFF.

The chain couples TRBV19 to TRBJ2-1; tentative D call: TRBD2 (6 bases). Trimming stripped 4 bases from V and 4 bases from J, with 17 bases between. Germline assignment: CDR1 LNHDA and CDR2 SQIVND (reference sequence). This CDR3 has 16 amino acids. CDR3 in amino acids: CASSTMEGIWYNEQFF. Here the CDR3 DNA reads TGTGCCAGTAGTACGATGGAGGGGATCTGGTACAATGAGCAGTTCTTC.

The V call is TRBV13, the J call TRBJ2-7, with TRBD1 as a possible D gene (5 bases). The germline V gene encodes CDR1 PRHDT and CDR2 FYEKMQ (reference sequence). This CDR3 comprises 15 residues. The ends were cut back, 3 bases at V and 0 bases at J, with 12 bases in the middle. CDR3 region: CASSFNRQGSYEQYF. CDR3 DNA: TGTGCCAGCAGCTTCAACCGCCAGGGCTCCTACGAGCAGTACTTC.

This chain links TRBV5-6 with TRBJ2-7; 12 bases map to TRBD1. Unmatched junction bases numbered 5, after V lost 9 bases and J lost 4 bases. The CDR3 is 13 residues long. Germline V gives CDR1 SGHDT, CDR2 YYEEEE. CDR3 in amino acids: CATGTGGGYEQYF. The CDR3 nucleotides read TGTGCCACGGGGACAGGGGGCGGGTACGAGCAGTACTTC.

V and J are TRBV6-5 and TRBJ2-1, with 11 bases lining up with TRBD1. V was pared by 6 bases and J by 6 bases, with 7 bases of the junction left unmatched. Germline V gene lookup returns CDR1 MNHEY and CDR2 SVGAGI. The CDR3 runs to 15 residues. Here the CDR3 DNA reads TGTGCCAGCAGCACATCCGGGACAGGGGGCAATGAGCAGTTCTTC. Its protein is CASSTSGTGGNEQFF.

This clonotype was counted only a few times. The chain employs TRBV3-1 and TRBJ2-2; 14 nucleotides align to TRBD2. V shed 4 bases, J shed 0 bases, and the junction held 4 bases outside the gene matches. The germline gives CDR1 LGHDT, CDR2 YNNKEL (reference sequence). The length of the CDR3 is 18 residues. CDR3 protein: CASSLGLAGGTNTGELFF. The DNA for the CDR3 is TGTGCCAGCAGCCTTGGACTAGCGGGGGGAACGAACACCGGGGAGCTGTTTTTT.

CDR3 protein: CASSQEVRTEVYEQYF. The CDR3, as DNA: TGCGCCAGCAGCCAAGAAGTTAGGACAGAAGTCTACGAGCAGTACTTC. The chain carries TRBV4-1 and TRBJ2-7; possibly TRBD1 for D (6 bases). CDR1 is MGHRA, CDR2 YSYEKL, per germline. This CDR3 region has 16 residues. Trimming took 0 bases from V and 3 from J, leaving 15 bases between them.

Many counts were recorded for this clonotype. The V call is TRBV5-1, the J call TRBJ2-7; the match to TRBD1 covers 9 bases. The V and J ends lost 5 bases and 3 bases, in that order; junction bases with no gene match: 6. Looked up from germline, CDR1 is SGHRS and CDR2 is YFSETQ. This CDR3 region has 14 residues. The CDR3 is CASSPGQGHYEQYF. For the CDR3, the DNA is TGCGCCAGCAGTCCGGGACAGGGACACTACGAGCAGTACTTC.

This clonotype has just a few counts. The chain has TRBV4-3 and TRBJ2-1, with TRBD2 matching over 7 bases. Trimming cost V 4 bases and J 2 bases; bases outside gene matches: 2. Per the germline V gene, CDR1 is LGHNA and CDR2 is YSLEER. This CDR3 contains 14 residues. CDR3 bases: TGCGCCAGCAGCCTCGGACTAGCCTACAATGAGCAGTTCTTC. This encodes CASSLGLAYNEQFF.

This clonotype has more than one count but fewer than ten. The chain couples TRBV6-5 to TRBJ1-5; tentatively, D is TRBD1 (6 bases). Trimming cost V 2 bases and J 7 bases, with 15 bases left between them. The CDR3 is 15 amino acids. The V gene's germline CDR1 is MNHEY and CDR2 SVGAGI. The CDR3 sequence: CASSYSRGGQQPQHF. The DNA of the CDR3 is TGTGCCAGCAGTTACAGCCGGGGGGGACAACAGCCCCAGCATTTT.

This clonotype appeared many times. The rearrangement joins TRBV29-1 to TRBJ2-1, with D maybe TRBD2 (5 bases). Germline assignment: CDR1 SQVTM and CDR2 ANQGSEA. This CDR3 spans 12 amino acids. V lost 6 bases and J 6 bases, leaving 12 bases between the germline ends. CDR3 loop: CSVRLPVNEQFF. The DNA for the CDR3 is TGCAGCGTGAGACTACCTGTCAATGAGCAGTTCTTC.

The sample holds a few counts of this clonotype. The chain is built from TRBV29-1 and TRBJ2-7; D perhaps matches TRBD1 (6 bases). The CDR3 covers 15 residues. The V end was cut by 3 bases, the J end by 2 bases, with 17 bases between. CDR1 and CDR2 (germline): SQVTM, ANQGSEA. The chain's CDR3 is CSVEGPGATTYEQYF. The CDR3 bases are TGCAGCGTTGAGGGTCCAGGGGCAACGACCTACGAGCAGTACTTC.

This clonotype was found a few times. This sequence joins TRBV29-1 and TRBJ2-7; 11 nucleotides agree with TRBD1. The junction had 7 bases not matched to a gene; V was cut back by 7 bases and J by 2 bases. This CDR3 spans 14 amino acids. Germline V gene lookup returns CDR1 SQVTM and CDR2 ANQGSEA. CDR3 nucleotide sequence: TGCAGCGCCTCTGGGACAGGGGGTCCCTACGAGCAGTACTTC. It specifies CSASGTGGPYEQYF.

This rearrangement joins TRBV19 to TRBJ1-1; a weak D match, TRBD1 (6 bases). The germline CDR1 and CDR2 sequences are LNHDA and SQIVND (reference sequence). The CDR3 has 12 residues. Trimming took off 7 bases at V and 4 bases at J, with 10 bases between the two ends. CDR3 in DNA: TGTGCCAGTAAGGCAGGGGTCACTGAAGCTTTCTTT. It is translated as CASKAGVTEAFF.

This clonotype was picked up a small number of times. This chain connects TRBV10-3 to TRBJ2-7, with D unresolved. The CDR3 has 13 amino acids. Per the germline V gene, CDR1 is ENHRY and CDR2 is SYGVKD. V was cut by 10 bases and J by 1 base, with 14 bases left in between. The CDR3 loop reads CATASIESYEQYF. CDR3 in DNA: TGTGCCACGGCGTCTATAGAATCCTACGAGCAGTACTTC.

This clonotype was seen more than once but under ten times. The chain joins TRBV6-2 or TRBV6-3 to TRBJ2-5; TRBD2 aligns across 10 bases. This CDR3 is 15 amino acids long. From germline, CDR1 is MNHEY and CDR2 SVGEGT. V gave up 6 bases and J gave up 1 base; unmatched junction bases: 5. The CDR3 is CASRRLAGAQETQYF. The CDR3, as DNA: TGTGCCAGCAGAAGGCTAGCGGGGGCCCAAGAGACCCAGTACTTC.

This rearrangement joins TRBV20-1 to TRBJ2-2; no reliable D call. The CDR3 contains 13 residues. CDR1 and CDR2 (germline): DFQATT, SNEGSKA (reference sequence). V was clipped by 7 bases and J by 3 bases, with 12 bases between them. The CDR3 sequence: CSGRSTHTGELFF. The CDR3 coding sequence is TGCAGTGGCCGCAGCACGCACACCGGGGAGCTGTTTTTT.

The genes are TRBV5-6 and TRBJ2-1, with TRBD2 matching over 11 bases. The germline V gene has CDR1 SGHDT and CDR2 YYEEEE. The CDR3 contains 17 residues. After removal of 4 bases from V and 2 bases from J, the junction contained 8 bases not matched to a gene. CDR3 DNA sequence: TGTGCCAGCAGCATCGCCGGGACTAGCGGACCCTACAATGAGCAGTTCTTC. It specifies CASSIAGTSGPYNEQFF.